This T cell receptor beta chain was sequenced in a study of cytomegalovirus exposure and HLA in healthy donors (dated by TCRdb to 2016 to 2017). Regarding the complete study: In an earlier analysis of fewer than 750 of the donors, less than 350 Gb of sequence data and 90 million to 120 million unique TCR beta sequences from 180 million or so T cells were reported. An early release covering about 600 HLA-typed donors comprised approximately 290 gigabases of sequencing data and roughly 85 million unique TCR sequences. Of the approximately 400 genotyped donors, 81% fell in the genetic ancestry cluster associated with self-reported Caucasian donors. The study was designed to test whether signatures of past pathogen exposure could be identified by cataloging public T cell receptors. The study used immunosequencing to profile the T cell repertoires of approximately 630 subjects and linked those repertoires to cytomegalovirus serostatus. A separate validation cohort of about 110 different subjects was used in addition to the roughly 700-subject first cohort. To predict cytomegalovirus infection status, the study combined high-throughput TCR immunosequencing, statistical association of individual TCRs with disease status, and machine learning. In a later analysis, previously published TCR beta repertoires from hundreds of donors were re-analyzed and high-resolution HLA genotyping was added so that TCR occurrence patterns could be studied. Rather than using new phenotypic data, the later analysis identified candidate immune exposures from TCR beta sequences and from how often those sequences occurred across donors. An earlier analysis of approximately 500 of the donors applied high-throughput TCR beta sequencing to assess whether each TCR beta V gene segment acted as functional or pseudogenic. Donor age, sex, ethnicity and CMV serostatus were compiled together with the repertoire data. A later genetic analysis took genome-wide SNP genotypes for about 55% of the 666 donors and used that subset as a discovery cohort. All discovery cohort repertoires had been generated on a single sequencing platform. Class I and class II HLA loci were covered by the typing at four-digit resolution. Typing coverage varied by locus: roughly 620-630 donors for A, B, C, DRB1 and DQB1; around 560 for DQA1; nearly 610 for DPA1; roughly 450 for DPB1. Because of strong linkage in the cohort, roughly five DR-DQ haplotypes were treated as single units for association and clustering. Among several hundred genotyped donors of the cohort, an average of about 240,000 unique TCR beta nucleotide sequences was sequenced per donor, of which about 18% were non-productive.

The cohort consisted of 600 or so healthy bone marrow donors. At the time of sampling, every cohort member was nominally healthy, though immune exposures that went unrecorded were likely present. The donor tested CMV seronegative, placing the donor among the roughly 350 seronegative members of the cohort. Every donor gave a peripheral blood sample, and the peripheral blood mononuclear cells from that sample were used for TCR beta sequencing. Genomic DNA extraction from the blood cell samples was performed with the Qiagen DNeasy Blood Extraction Kit. CDR3 length: 16 amino acids, cysteine to phenylalanine. The CDR3 DNA has 48 bases and is translated from base 1. V sheds 5 bases and J sheds 0 bases, leaving 16 bases between their ends. Reading the germline V gene gives CDR1 MDHEN and CDR2 SYDVKM. The paper's findings and limits, for the study overall: A further reported finding was that TCR beta sequences accurately predicted the HLA-A and HLA-B alleles for most subjects in the first cohort. The sequencing pipeline was judged likely to have produced a cluster of highly shared sequence variants as a technical artifact. The classifier was reported to diagnose cytomegalovirus status with high specificity and sensitivity in both the original cohort and the validation cohort. Because counts were too low, fewer than 20 rarely observed V segments, including chromosome 9 orphons, were excluded from the earlier analysis of 587 of the donors. The authors suggested that the approach could potentially be generalized to other disease states and immunological phenotypes. When HLA alleles, especially DR and DQ, strongly co-occurred, attributing TCR associations to individual alleles was difficult. In a later genetic analysis, a missense DCLRE1C variant was associated with V-gene and J-gene trimming of TCR beta chains, and the association was replicated in an independent cohort. In the study, approximately 160 TCR beta chains were listed as associated with cytomegalovirus. According to a later analysis, TCR association rates differed among HLA loci, with DRB1 alleles showing the most associated TCRs and HLA-C alleles showing the fewest. Most TCR sequences were observed very rarely across donors, whereas some public TCRs were present in many individuals. The presence/absence analyses assumed that sequencing depth was roughly uniform across donors, and that assumption may not be true. The only immune exposure information available for the cohort was CMV serostatus. Broadly in line with IMGT annotations, most TCR beta V segments showed up in productive rearrangements about 87% or about 30% of the time in an earlier analysis of approximately 640 of the donors. Correlated functional status among segregating V segments might reflect linkage disequilibrium, but an unknown experimental factor could not be ruled out. According to a later analysis, most CMV-associated TCR beta chains appeared to be HLA-restricted, and the HLA associations seemed to be driven largely by CMV exposure. According to a later analysis, parvovirus B19, influenza, CMV and Epstein-Barr virus appeared linked to several top co-occurrence clusters. In a later analysis, HLA-associated TCR beta chains showed more clonal expansion and lower generation probabilities than non-associated chains that were equally common. The 87-base-pair reads could not distinguish some IMGT-functional V segments, including TRBV6-2 and TRBV6-3, so those segments were excluded. Because some donors lacked HLA typing at each locus, the association tests relied only on the typed subset. Compared with the approximately 670-donor mean, donors in an Asian-associated ancestry cluster had fewer N-insertions in productive TCRs, according to a later genetic analysis. Specific HLA alleles were associated with roughly 16,000 TCR beta sequences at a false discovery rate of 0.05 in a later analysis. Only TCR beta chains were sequenced in this cohort, and the absence of alpha or paired-chain data limited detectable features. In vitro tests confirmed that a few of the cytomegalovirus-associated TCR beta chains recognize cytomegalovirus antigens.

A single count supports this clone. Its antigen is still unknown. There are no base qualities to consult, and no much larger clone falls within one base. Receptor amplification or capture employed the immunoSEQ multiplex PCR assay. For the multiplex PCR, a mixture combining 60 forward primers for TCR Vbeta segments and 13 reverse primers for TCR Jbeta segments was used. The CDR3 region of rearranged TCR beta genes was amplified from genomic DNA by a multiplex PCR assay. The amplified TCR beta libraries were sequenced on the Illumina HiSeq System as 87-base-pair reads. Under the source paper's analysis protocol: A later analysis counted approximately 74 million unique TCR beta chains across the 550 to 700 repertoires, and around 12 million of these chains were shared by at least two donors. Raw reads were error-corrected and collapsed into unique sequences by a nearest-neighbor algorithm in which closely related sequences were merged to remove PCR and sequencing errors. Alignment of CDR3 sequences to IMGT reference sequences was used to assign V, D and J gene segments. For a sequence to be retained, a match of at least six nucleotides to both a V gene segment and a J gene segment was required. A rearrangement counted as productive if the CDR3 had no stop codons and remained in frame with V and J, and every other rearrangement counted as non-productive. Following IMGT convention, CDR3 was defined as the stretch from the second conserved V-encoded cysteine to the conserved J-encoded phenylalanine. The earlier analysis of 587 of the donors excluded any sequence lacking an unambiguous match to a single V gene segment. An earlier analysis of a few hundred of the donors classified V segments as functional when productive rearrangements were above 56.7% and as segregating when the standard deviation between donors was above 5%. A statistical classification framework was built to diagnose cytomegalovirus status from the catalog of TCR beta chain sequences. V and J gene assignment, in a later analysis, came from comparing TCR nucleotide sequences with IMGT/GENE-DB human TR gene sequences. The TCRdist pipeline was used in a later analysis to assign CDR3 sequences and most-parsimonious VDJ recombination scenarios. A later analysis defined each TCR beta chain by its CDR3 amino acid sequence plus V-gene family, and excluded reads lacking a unique V-gene family. A later analysis removed several hundred highly shared, low-generation-probability nucleotide sequences to deal with suspected cross-contamination and a sequencing artifact. In a later analysis, a clonal expansion index was calculated for each public chain from normalized within-repertoire ranks of inferred template counts. In a later analysis, generation probabilities were computed with a VDJ recombination model fitted to out-of-frame rearrangements, and the resulting probabilities were checked against IGoR. In a later analysis, TCR-TCR, TCR-HLA and TCR-CMV co-occurrence was scored with hypergeometric tests, and a repertoire-size bias correction was applied to TCR pairs. False discovery rates were estimated in a later analysis by permuting HLA or CMV assignments 20 times. A later analysis grouped co-occurring TCRs with DBSCAN, adding TCRdist sequence similarity when clustering within HLA-allele-positive subsets. For co-occurrence clustering, repertoires with fewer than 30,000 or more than 120,000 public chains were excluded, along with five or six repertoires with anomalous nucleotide sharing. The table was pulled from immuneACCESS by TCRdb, which kept in-frame rearrangements only. Such tables lose some clones; where checked, under half of the loss comes from unresolved V genes, and the rest has no known cause. The V and J calls and clone size are taken from that table; D and trimming were inferred from the DNA. This sample has some 150,000 clones in its table, and approximately 77% of those were observed once. The ten largest clones represent roughly 4.9% of the sample.

The sequenced material came from PBMCs. This sequence was found in a woman aged 45-65 years in good health and CMV-seronegative. The sequence links TRBV28 to TRBJ1-2; the D gene is unclear. CDR3 protein: CASSRHKWRTNYGYTF. The DNA is TGTGCCAGCAGTCGCCATAAGTGGAGAACTAACTATGGCTACACCTTC.